These 31 T cell receptor beta chains share one sample of origin, sequenced in a study of T-cell reconstitution after alpha-beta-depleted transplantation in children. Unique molecular identifiers were incorporated during preparation of the TCRbeta library. TCRdb processed the PCR reads anew with MiXCR; each CDR3 protein has one entry. The table includes hundreds of thousands of distinct CDR3 sequences, roughly 16% detected once. The source material was PBMCs, mostly from graft donor cells, sampled 360 days after TCRalphabeta/CD19-depleted stem cell transplant. The receptors originated from a male patient between 2 and 10 years old who had a stem cell transplant for acute lymphoblastic leukemia, so the T cells may come from the graft donor.

J is TRBJ2-1 and V is TRBV25-1, with 9 bases fitting TRBD1. CDR3 length: 13 amino acids. V was clipped by 5 bases and J by 7 bases; unmatched bases: 3. The germline V gene has CDR1 MGHDK and CDR2 SYGVNS. This CDR3 is CASSRTGENEQFF. The CDR3 nucleotides read TGTGCCAGCAGTAGGACAGGGGAGAATGAGCAGTTCTTC.

In its sample, this clonotype was seen a few times. This chain links TRBV10-3 with TRBJ1-2; no firm D call. Germline CDR1 is ENHRY and CDR2 is SYGVKD. There are 13 residues in the CDR3. The V end lost 8 bases, the J end lost 4 bases, and 14 bases lay between the germline ends. CDR3 DNA: TGTGCCATCCAGGCTTGGCAGTTCTATGGCTACACCTTC. Its translation: CAIQAWQFYGYTF.

As DNA, the CDR3 is TGTGCCATCAGTGACCCTACAGGGGGTGGCTACACCTTC. This translates into CAISDPTGGGYTF. This chain links TRBV10-3 with TRBJ1-2; TRBD1 matches 8 bases. Germline lookup yields CDR1 ENHRY and CDR2 SYGVKD. This CDR3 is 13 amino acids long. V gave up 3 bases and J gave up 7 bases; unmatched junction bases: 4.

This clonotype was seen repeatedly, ten times or more. This chain connects TRBV12-3 or TRBV12-4 to TRBJ2-7; maybe TRBD2 (5 bases). V lost 3 bases, J lost 3 bases, and 15 bases lay in between. This CDR3 comprises 15 residues. CDR3 DNA sequence: TGTGCCAGCAGTTTGACCGGGATAGATATCTACGAGCAGTACTTC. It specifies CASSLTGIDIYEQYF.

This clonotype was picked up many times. The chain uses TRBV5-1 and TRBJ2-3; D possibly uses TRBD1 or TRBD2 (6 bases each). V shed 1 base and J shed 4 bases, with 16 bases lying between them. Germline V gene data show CDR1 as SGHRS and CDR2 as YFSETQ. This CDR3 has 16 amino acids. CDR3: CASSLRDQGGPDTQYF. The CDR3 DNA reads TGCGCCAGCAGCTTGCGGGATCAAGGGGGGCCAGATACGCAGTATTTT.

This clonotype has a handful of counts. The CDR3 here is CASSAPRTVGRLFF. For the CDR3, the DNA is TGTGCCAGCAGCGCGCCCCGGACCGTCGGTCGCCTGTTTTTT. This chain connects TRBV7-2 to TRBJ2-2, with D hard to call. Trimming took off 5 bases at V and 14 bases at J, with 21 bases between the two ends. This CDR3 is 14 amino acids long. Germline V gives CDR1 SGHTA, CDR2 FQGNSA. The whole variable domain, remainder taken from reference TRBV7-2 and TRBJ2-2, is GAGVSQSPSNKVTEKGKDVELRCDPISGHTALYWYRQSLGQGLEFLIYFQGNSAPDKSGLPSDRFSAERTGGSVSTLTIQRTQQEDSAVYLCASSAPRTVGRLFFGEGSRLTVL.

In its sample, this clonotype was seen a few times. V usage is TRBV27 and J usage is TRBJ2-2, with 8 bases matching TRBD2. The CDR3 is 16 amino acids. Per germline, CDR1 MNHEY and CDR2 SMNVEV (reference sequence). V lost 2 bases, J lost 6 bases, and 8 bases stayed unmatched. CDR3 nucleotide sequence: TGTGCCAGCAGTTTACGGGCGGGAGGCTCATCCGGGGAGCTGTTTTTT. It translates to CASSLRAGGSSGELFF.

The V call is TRBV4-3, the J call TRBJ1-1; a weak D match, TRBD1 (5 bases). Trimming took 0 bases from V and 1 from J, leaving 12 bases between them. Germline V gene data show CDR1 as LGHNA and CDR2 as YSLEER. CDR3 length equals 16 residues. In DNA form, the CDR3 reads TGCGCCAGCAGCCAAGACTATGGACACCCGAACACTGAAGCTTTCTTT. It translates to CASSQDYGHPNTEAFF.

The rearrangement links TRBV4-3 to TRBJ2-2, with TRBD2 matching over 7 bases. V shed 0 bases and J 2 bases; nucleotides not matched to a gene: 6. Germline loops: CDR1 LGHNA, CDR2 YSLEER. The CDR3 consists of 17 residues. The DNA for the CDR3 is TGCGCCAGCAGCCAAGAATCTCTAGCGGAAAACACCGGGGAGCTGTTTTTT. This translates into CASSQESLAENTGELFF.

This clonotype has a count of ten or more. The chain has TRBV6-5 and TRBJ2-5; D is possibly TRBD2 (5 bases). The CDR3 is 16 residues long. V was trimmed by 0 bases and J by 4 bases, leaving 15 bases between them. Per the germline V gene, CDR1 is MNHEY and CDR2 is SVGAGI. The CDR3 loop reads CASSYSSRGWRETQYF. DNA for the CDR3: TGTGCCAGCAGTTACTCCTCCAGAGGGTGGAGAGAGACCCAGTACTTC.

A note on this clonotype: Mismatch with germline at one junction end may stem from a read error. The chain has TRBV12-3 or TRBV12-4 and TRBJ2-4, with TRBD2 as a possible D gene (7 bases). The CDR3 length is 14 residues. CDR3 in amino acids: CASSLGAGLVGSFF. The DNA of the CDR3 is TGTGCCAGCAGTCTGGGGGCCGGACTAGTGGGTTCTTTCTTC.

This clonotype was picked up a small number of times. The chain has TRBV14 and TRBJ1-2; the D gene is possibly TRBD1 (6 bases). Germline V gene sequence: CDR1 SGHDN, CDR2 FVKESK. V was clipped by 0 bases and J by 5 bases, with 13 bases between them. The CDR3 sequence is 15 residues long. The CDR3 loop reads CASSQDTRGWYGYTF. The CDR3 nucleotides are TGTGCCAGCAGCCAAGATACGAGGGGGTGGTATGGCTACACCTTC.

The V and J genes are TRBV28 and TRBJ1-5, with D tentatively TRBD1 (5 bases). Looked up from germline, CDR1 is MDHEN and CDR2 is SYDVKM. Trimming cost V 2 bases and J 1 base, with 15 bases left between them. The CDR3 length is 17 residues. The CDR3 sequence: CASSLRFPGVSNQPQHF. For the CDR3, the DNA is TGTGCCAGCAGTTTAAGGTTCCCGGGGGTAAGCAATCAGCCCCAGCATTTT.

This clonotype was seen a handful of times. At one of its ends the junction is not consistent with the germline gene, which may arise from a read error. This sequence joins TRBV12-3 or TRBV12-4 and TRBJ2-1; D not resolved. The CDR3 runs 14 residues. The chain's CDR3 is CASGFRAQYNEQFF. DNA for the CDR3: TGTGCCAGCGGTTTCCGGGCCCAATACAATGAGCAGTTCTTC.

J is TRBJ2-3 and V is TRBV20-1, with 8 nucleotides matching TRBD1. This CDR3 region has 16 residues. Unmatched junction bases numbered 9, after V lost 1 base and J lost 3 bases. Germline V gene sequence: CDR1 DFQATT, CDR2 SNEGSKA (reference sequence). The CDR3 sequence is CSARGLPGGTTDTQYF. The CDR3 DNA sequence: TGCAGTGCTAGAGGACTACCAGGGGGCACGACAGATACGCAGTATTTT.

There are a few counts of this clonotype. The rearrangement links TRBV5-5 to TRBJ2-5; D is tentatively TRBD1 or TRBD2 (5 bases each). The germline V gene has CDR1 SGHKS and CDR2 YYEKEE (reference sequence). The CDR3 totals 15 residues. V was shortened by 4 bases and J by 3 bases, with 16 bases between the two germline ends. CDR3 in amino acids: CASSPPVGREETQYF. CDR3 bases: TGTGCCAGCAGCCCCCCGGTGGGGCGGGAAGAGACCCAGTACTTC. The whole variable domain, filled in from reference TRBV5-5 and TRBJ2-5, reads DAGVTQSPTHLIKTRGQQVTLRCSPISGHKSVSWYQQVLGQGPQFIFQYYEKEERGRGNFPDRFSARQFPNYSSELNVNALLLGDSALYLCASSPPVGREETQYFGPGTRLLVL.

A few counts support this clonotype. The V gene is TRBV24-1, the J gene TRBJ1-5, with a tentative D call TRBD1 (5 bases). The CDR3 has 13 amino acids. The V gene lost 10 bases and the J gene lost 1 base, with 10 bases spanning the gap. Germline lookup yields CDR1 KGHDR and CDR2 SFDVKD. CDR3 protein: CATAGASNQPQHF. The CDR3 DNA follows: TGTGCCACGGCCGGGGCGAGCAATCAGCCCCAGCATTTT.

The rearrangement joins TRBV28 to TRBJ2-7; 9 bases line up with TRBD2. The V gene end was trimmed by 3 bases and the J gene end by 1 base; junction bases not matched to a gene: 7. Germline CDR1 and CDR2: MDHEN and SYDVKM. CDR3 length: 16 residues. CDR3 sequence: CASSFLLAGLSYEQYF. As DNA, the CDR3 is TGTGCCAGCAGTTTCTTGCTAGCGGGACTATCCTACGAGCAGTACTTC.

V gene TRBV28 combines with J gene TRBJ1-3; D unresolved. CDR3 size: 14 residues. Germline lookup yields CDR1 MDHEN and CDR2 SYDVKM. V was shortened by 6 bases and J by 4 bases, with 13 bases between the two germline ends. Written as DNA, the CDR3 is TGTGCCAGCAGGGGAGAGACCGTCGGAAACACCATATATTTT. Residues: CASRGETVGNTIYF.

In this sample, this clonotype turned up a few times. The rearrangement uses TRBV24-1 and TRBJ1-5; D call uncertain. Germline-derived CDR1 and CDR2 are KGHDR and SFDVKD. CDR3 size: 14 residues. Trimming left V 12 bases short and J 0 bases short, with 14 bases between. CDR3 amino acids: CAPKGPYSNQPQHF. CDR3 DNA sequence: TGTGCCCCCAAGGGTCCATATAGCAATCAGCCCCAGCATTTT.

The CDR3 nucleotides read TGCGCCAGCAGCCAAGCCCTGGGGGTTAACACAGATACGCAGTATTTT. Its protein is CASSQALGVNTDTQYF. V is TRBV4-3 and J is TRBJ2-3; D tentatively fits TRBD1 or TRBD2 (5 bases each). Germline CDR1 is LGHNA and CDR2 is YSLEER. CDR3 length equals 16 residues. V lost 1 base and J 2 bases, leaving 13 bases between the germline ends.

This clonotype has just a few counts. The chain employs TRBV28 and TRBJ2-3; weak D call: TRBD2 (6 bases). V lost 3 bases to trimming and J lost 3 bases, with 19 bases between them. The CDR3 covers 17 residues. Germline CDR1 reads MDHEN; CDR2 reads SYDVKM. The CDR3 DNA sequence: TGTGCCAGCAGTTTCCCCATAGGGAGCGGGCGAACAGATACGCAGTATTTT. The encoded protein is CASSFPIGSGRTDTQYF.

In its sample, this clonotype was seen a few times. The CDR3 protein is CASSVQGWQIRPGELFF. The CDR3 nucleotides are TGTGCCAGCAGCGTCCAAGGGTGGCAGATCCGGCCCGGGGAGCTGTTTTTT. The chain uses TRBV9 and TRBJ2-2, with no clear D. Germline V gene data show CDR1 as SGDLS and CDR2 as YYNGEE. Trimming took 2 bases from V and 6 from J, leaving 20 bases between them. This CDR3 is built from 17 residues.

This chain connects TRBV3-1 to TRBJ2-3; D is unclear. This CDR3 has 15 residues. Deletions cut 4 bases from V and 6 bases from J, with 17 bases between. From germline, CDR1 is LGHDT and CDR2 YNNKEL (reference sequence). The CDR3 DNA reads TGTGCCAGCAGCCTACGAGGAAAGCCTGGGGATACGCAGTATTTT. It encodes CASSLRGKPGDTQYF.

V is TRBV27 and J is TRBJ2-5; 12 positions match TRBD2. Germline trimming cut 6 bases from V and 2 bases from J; bases unmatched to any gene: 7. CDR1 is MNHEY, CDR2 SMNVEV, per germline (reference sequence). The CDR3 spans 16 residues. DNA of the CDR3: TGTGCCAGCAGAAGGATTGGACTAGCGGGACAAGAGACCCAGTACTTC. Protein sequence: CASRRIGLAGQETQYF.

This clonotype appeared a few times. The chain uses TRBV9 and TRBJ2-3; 8 bases line up with TRBD1. Trimming removed 0 bases from V and 0 bases from J; junction bases left unmatched: 3. CDR3 length: 16 amino acids. The germline V gene encodes CDR1 SGDLS and CDR2 YYNGEE. The CDR3 reads CASSVDRTGSTDTQYF. The DNA for the CDR3 is TGTGCCAGCAGCGTAGATAGGACAGGGAGCACAGATACGCAGTATTTT.

This clonotype was detected a few times. The chain has TRBV28 and TRBJ2-7; tentatively, D is TRBD2 (6 bases). Trimming took off 6 bases at V and 1 base at J, with 19 bases between the two ends. The CDR3 has 16 amino acids. Germline V gives CDR1 MDHEN, CDR2 SYDVKM. The CDR3 coding sequence is TGTGCCAGCAGATCGAGACCGGGACTCGATTCCTACGAGCAGTACTTC. Translation: CASRSRPGLDSYEQYF.

V usage is TRBV9 and J usage is TRBJ2-2; D is possibly TRBD1 or TRBD2 (5 bases each). Trimming shortened V by 0 bases and J by 4 bases, and 16 bases separated the two germline ends. Germline-derived CDR1 and CDR2 are SGDLS and YYNGEE. CDR3 length: 17 amino acids. The chain's CDR3 is CASSVARSGTTTGELFF. CDR3 nucleotide sequence: TGTGCCAGCAGCGTAGCTAGATCCGGGACGACCACCGGGGAGCTGTTTTTT. Full variable domain (remainder filled in from reference TRBV9 and TRBJ2-2): DSGVTQTPKHLITATGQRVTLRCSPRSGDLSVYWYQQSLDQGLQFLIQYYNGEERAKGNILERFSAQQFPDLHSELNLSSLELGDSALYFCASSVARSGTTTGELFFGEGSRLTVL.

The chain carries TRBV4-1 and TRBJ2-3; D remains ambiguous. CDR1 is MGHRA, CDR2 YSYEKL, per germline. This CDR3 region has 16 residues. V lost 0 bases to trimming and J lost 2 bases, with 12 bases between them. The CDR3 nucleotides are TGCGCCAGCAGCCAAGATCGAATATTCCACACAGATACGCAGTATTTT. Translated, it gives CASSQDRIFHTDTQYF.

The chain has TRBV15 and TRBJ2-3; D remains unclear. Germline assignment: CDR1 LNHNV and CDR2 YYDKDF (reference sequence). The CDR3 is 12 amino acids. Trimming stripped 1 base from V and 5 bases from J, with 4 bases between. CDR3 region: CATSRVEDTQYF. CDR3 sequence (DNA): TGTGCCACCAGCAGAGTTGAAGATACGCAGTATTTT.

This clonotype appeared many times. The V and J genes are TRBV12-3 or TRBV12-4 and TRBJ2-1, with TRBD2 matching 8 bases. This CDR3 comprises 16 residues. The ends lost 0 bases at V and 6 bases at J; junction bases unmatched: 7. The CDR3 is CASSLALTSVLNEQFF. The CDR3 coding sequence is TGTGCCAGCAGTTTAGCGTTGACTAGCGTCCTCAATGAGCAGTTCTTC.